The present T cell receptor (beta chain) was sequenced within a study of regulatory T cells in long-lasting Graves disease. To note about this clonotype: The antigen remains undetermined.

The CDR3 has 20 amino acids. CDR1 WSHSY and CDR2 SAAADI come from the germline V gene. The trim removed 6 bases at V and 2 bases at J, leaving 21 bases unmatched. General observations from the study: The study found TRBV28, TRBJ1-2 and TRBJ2-5 favored in persistent disease. Sample size, which was small, may have reduced accuracy.

Time point meaning: persistent/refractory GD, antithyroid drugs over 5 years with positive TRAb. The TCR library was made from RNA extracted from PBMCs. In Xi'an, China, an endocrinology department was the source of patients. The EDTA tubes were filled with around 8.1 milliliters of drawn peripheral blood. Building of the TCR beta libraries involved iRepertoire HTBI primers and Arm-PCR of CDR3 regions. TCRdb re-derived calls from the multiplex PCR reads in MiXCR, one entry per CDR3 protein. The sample lists 350,000 to 500,000 distinct CDR3 sequences, 21% seen once, with around an eighth in the top ten.

This clonotype was obtained from a female donor with Graves disease. Source: peripheral blood mononuclear cells (PBMCs), taken when the disease was refractory, from a patient treated with antithyroid drugs. The chain carries TRBV10-2 and TRBJ2-7, with TRBD2 identical over 11 bases. CDR3 residues: CASRSGPTSGTRSSPYEQYF. The DNA for the CDR3 is TGCGCCAGCAGATCGGGACCGACTAGCGGGACTAGGAGTAGCCCCTACGAGCAGTACTTC.